The TCR beta chain under discussion was sequenced for a study of T-cell memory formation after mild COVID-19. One entry per CDR3 protein, called by TCRdb with MiXCR from the 5' RACE reads. The sample includes under 450,000 distinct CDR3 sequences, less than 25% of them seen just once. General study findings and limits: Contracting clones from day 15 to 85 showed balanced CD4/CD8; later expanders favored CD4+. Some SARS-CoV-2-responding clones were already detected in memory before infection.

Comment on this clonotype: Its antigen is unknown.

The CDR3 is made up of 16 amino acids. The germline CDR1 and CDR2 sequences are SGHKS and YYEKEE (reference sequence). Trimming cost V 4 bases and J 4 bases, with 20 bases left between them. V is TRBV5-5 and J is TRBJ1-2, with TRBD1 as a possible D gene (5 bases). The TCR originated in an adult woman who had mild COVID-19 (a few samples of this study predate the infection). Cell type and time point are not known. The sample was PBMCs or a T cell subset sorted from them (not recorded which). In nucleotides, the CDR3 is TGTGCCAGCAGCCTCCCTCCGGGGGGGACCCTCTATGGCTACACCTTC. Its protein is CASSLPPGGTLYGYTF.